This paragraph covers one TCR beta chain sequence. As yet, its antigen is unknown. TCRdb's copy holds only in-frame clones and misses some; the assay was immunoSEQ multiplex PCR. Among about 150,000 clones listed, 75% to 90% were seen once. The entry originates in a study of T cell responses to AZD1222 COVID-19 vaccine. Across the whole study: It was second doses at about 4 or about 12 weeks that were pooled. Overall study results and limits: Targets within unmutated variant regions were reportedly found for nearly half of spike-specific TCRs. Breadth and depth of Spike-specific TCRs rose after two AZD1222 doses. A mostly white British donor set with more females was recruited, and clonal diversity was possibly underestimated.

Germline lookup yields CDR1 SGHNT and CDR2 YENEEA. The V and J ends lost 6 bases and 1 base respectively, with 12 bases between them. CDR3 length: 15 amino acids. The receptor was isolated from an adult in good health. The specimen was peripheral blood, collected on day 0 of AZD1222 vaccination. The gene calls are TRBV11-3 and TRBJ2-2; tentative D call: TRBD1 (5 bases). The CDR3 nucleotides are TGTGCCAGCAGTCCCACCAGGGTGAACACCGGGGAGCTGTTTTTT. Translated, it gives CASSPTRVNTGELFF.